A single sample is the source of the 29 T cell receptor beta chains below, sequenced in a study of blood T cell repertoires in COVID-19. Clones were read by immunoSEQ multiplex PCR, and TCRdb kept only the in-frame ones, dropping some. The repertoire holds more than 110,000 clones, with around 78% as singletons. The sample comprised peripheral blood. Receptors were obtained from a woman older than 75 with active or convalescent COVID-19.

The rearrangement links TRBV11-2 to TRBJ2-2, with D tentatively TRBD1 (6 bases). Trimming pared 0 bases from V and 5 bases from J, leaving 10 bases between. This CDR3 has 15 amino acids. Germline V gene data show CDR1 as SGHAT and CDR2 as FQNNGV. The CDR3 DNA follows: TGTGCCAGCAGCTTAGAAGGGGGAAGGACCGGGGAGCTGTTTTTT. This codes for CASSLEGGRTGELFF. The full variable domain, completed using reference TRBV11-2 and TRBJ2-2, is EAGVAQSPRYKIIEKRQSVAFWCNPISGHATLYWYQQILGQGPKLLIQFQNNGVVDDSQLPKDRFSAERLKGVDSTLKIQPAKLEDSAVYLCASSLEGGRTGELFFGEGSRLTVL.

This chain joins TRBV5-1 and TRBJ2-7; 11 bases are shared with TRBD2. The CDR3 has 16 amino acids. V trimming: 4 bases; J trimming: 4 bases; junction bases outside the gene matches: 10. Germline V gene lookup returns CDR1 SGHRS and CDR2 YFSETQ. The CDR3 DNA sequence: TGCGCCAGCAGCCTAAACCTAGCGGGGGGATCGTACGAGCAGTACTTC. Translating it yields CASSLNLAGGSYEQYF. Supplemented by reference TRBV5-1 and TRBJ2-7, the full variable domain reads KAGVTQTPRYLIKTRGQQVTLSCSPISGHRSVSWYQQTPGQGLQFLFEYFSETQRNKGNFPGRFSGRQFSNSRSEMNVSTLELGDSALYLCASSLNLAGGSYEQYFGPGTRLTVT.

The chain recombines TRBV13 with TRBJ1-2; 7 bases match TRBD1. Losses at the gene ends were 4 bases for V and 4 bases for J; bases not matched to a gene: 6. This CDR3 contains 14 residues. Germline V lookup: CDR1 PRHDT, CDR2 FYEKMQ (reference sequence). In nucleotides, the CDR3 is TGTGCCAGCAGCTCTGAAGGGGGCTCCTATGGCTACACCTTC. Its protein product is CASSSEGGSYGYTF.

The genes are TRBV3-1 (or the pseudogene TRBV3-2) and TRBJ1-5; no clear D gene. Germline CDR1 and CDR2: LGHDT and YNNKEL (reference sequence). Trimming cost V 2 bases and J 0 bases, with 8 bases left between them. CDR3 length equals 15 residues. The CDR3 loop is CASSQSGGSNQPQHF. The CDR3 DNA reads TGTGCCAGCAGCCAATCTGGCGGTAGCAATCAGCCCCAGCATTTT.

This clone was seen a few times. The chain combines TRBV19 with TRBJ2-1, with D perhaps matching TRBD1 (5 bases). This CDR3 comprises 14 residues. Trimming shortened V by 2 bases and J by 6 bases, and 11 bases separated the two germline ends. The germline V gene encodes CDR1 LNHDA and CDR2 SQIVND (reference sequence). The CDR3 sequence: CASSINRQSNEQFF. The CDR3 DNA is TGTGCCAGTAGTATAAATAGACAGAGCAATGAGCAGTTCTTC.

For the CDR3, the DNA is TGCGCCAGCAGCTCTCCGGGACAGGTGAACTCTGGGGCCAACGTCCTGACTTTC. Residues: CASSSPGQVNSGANVLTF. The chain has TRBV5-1 and TRBJ2-6; 8 bases match TRBD1. The V segment lost 3 bases and the J segment 0 bases; nucleotides outside the gene matches: 8. Germline V gene sequence: CDR1 SGHRS, CDR2 YFSETQ. The CDR3 length is 18 residues.

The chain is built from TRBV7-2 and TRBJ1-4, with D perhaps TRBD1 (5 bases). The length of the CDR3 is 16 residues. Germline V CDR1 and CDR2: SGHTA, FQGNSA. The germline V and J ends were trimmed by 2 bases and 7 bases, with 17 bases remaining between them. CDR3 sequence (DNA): TGTGCCAGCAGCTTAACAGGCGGTAAAGTGGGTGAAAAACTGTTTTTT. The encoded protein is CASSLTGGKVGEKLFF.

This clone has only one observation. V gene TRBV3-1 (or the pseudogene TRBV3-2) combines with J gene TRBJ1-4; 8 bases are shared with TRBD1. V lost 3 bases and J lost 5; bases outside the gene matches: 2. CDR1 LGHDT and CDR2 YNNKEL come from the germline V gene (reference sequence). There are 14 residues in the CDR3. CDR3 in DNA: TGTGCCAGCAGCCAGACAGGGGCCAATGAAAAACTGTTTTTT. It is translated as CASSQTGANEKLFF.

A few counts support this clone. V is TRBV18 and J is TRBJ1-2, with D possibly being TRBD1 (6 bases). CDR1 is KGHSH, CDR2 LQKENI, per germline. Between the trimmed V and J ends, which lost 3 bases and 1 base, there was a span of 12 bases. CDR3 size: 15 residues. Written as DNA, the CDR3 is TGTGCCAGCTCACCGACAGGCGTCCTTAACTATGGCTACACCTTC. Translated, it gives CASSPTGVLNYGYTF.

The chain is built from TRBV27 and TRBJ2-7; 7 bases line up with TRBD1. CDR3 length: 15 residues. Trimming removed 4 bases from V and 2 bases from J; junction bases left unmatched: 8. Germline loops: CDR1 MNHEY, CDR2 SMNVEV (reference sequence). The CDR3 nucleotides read TGTGCCAGCAGTTCCCTGACAGGGTCGACCTACGAGCAGTACTTC. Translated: CASSSLTGSTYEQYF.

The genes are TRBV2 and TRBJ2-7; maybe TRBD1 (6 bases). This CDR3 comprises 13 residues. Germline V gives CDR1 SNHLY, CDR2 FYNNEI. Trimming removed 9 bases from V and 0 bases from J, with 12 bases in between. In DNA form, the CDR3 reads TGTGCCAGAACAGGGATCTACTCCTACGAGCAGTACTTC. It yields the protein CARTGIYSYEQYF.

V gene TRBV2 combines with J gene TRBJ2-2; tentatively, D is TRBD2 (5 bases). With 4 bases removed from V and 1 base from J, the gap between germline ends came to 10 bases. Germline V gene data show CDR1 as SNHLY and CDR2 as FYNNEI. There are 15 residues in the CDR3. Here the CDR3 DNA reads TGTGCCAGCAGTGGACAACTAGGGAACACCGGGGAGCTGTTTTTT. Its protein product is CASSGQLGNTGELFF.

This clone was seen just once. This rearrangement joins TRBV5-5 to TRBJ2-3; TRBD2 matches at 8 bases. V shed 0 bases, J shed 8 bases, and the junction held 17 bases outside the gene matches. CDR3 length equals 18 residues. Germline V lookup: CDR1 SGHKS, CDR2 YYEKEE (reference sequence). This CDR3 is CASSLARSRAGAIPTQYF. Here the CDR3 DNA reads TGTGCCAGCAGCTTGGCCCGATCTAGAGCGGGGGCCATACCTACGCAGTATTTT. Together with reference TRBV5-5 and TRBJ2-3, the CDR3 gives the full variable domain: DAGVTQSPTHLIKTRGQQVTLRCSPISGHKSVSWYQQVLGQGPQFIFQYYEKEERGRGNFPDRFSARQFPNYSSELNVNALLLGDSALYLCASSLARSRAGAIPTQYFGPGTRLTVL.

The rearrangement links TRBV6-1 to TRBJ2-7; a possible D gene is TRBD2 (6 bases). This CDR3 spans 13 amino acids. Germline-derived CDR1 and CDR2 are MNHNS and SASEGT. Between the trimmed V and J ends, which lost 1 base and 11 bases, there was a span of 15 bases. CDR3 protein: CASSEGGSGRKYF. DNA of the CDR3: TGTGCCAGCAGTGAAGGAGGCTCGGGGAGGAAGTACTTC.

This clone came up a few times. The chain's CDR3 is CASSPKSGGASGELFF. CDR3 bases: TGTGCCAGCAGCCCGAAAAGTGGGGGGGCGTCCGGGGAGCTGTTTTTT. V usage is TRBV5-4 and J usage is TRBJ2-2; a possible D gene is TRBD2 (7 bases). Trimming cost V 4 bases and J 6 bases, with 19 bases left between them. Germline V gene sequence: CDR1 SGHNT, CDR2 YYREEE (reference sequence). The CDR3 loop spans 16 amino acids.

The CDR3 nucleotides read TGTGCCAGCAGCCTGAGGGGGGGATATGAAAAACTGTTTTTT. Protein: CASSLRGGYEKLFF. The chain combines TRBV27 with TRBJ1-4; perhaps TRBD1 as D (6 bases). The CDR3 contains 14 residues. V was clipped by 6 bases and J by 6 bases, with 14 bases between them. The germline V gene has CDR1 MNHEY and CDR2 SMNVEV (reference sequence). The complete variable domain, with remaining parts taken from reference TRBV27 and TRBJ1-4, reads EAQVTQNPRYLITVTGKKLTVTCSQNMNHEYMSWYRQDPGLGLRQIYYSMNVEVTDKGDVPEGYKVSRKEKRNFPLILESPSPNQTSLYFCASSLRGGYEKLFFGSGTQLSVL.

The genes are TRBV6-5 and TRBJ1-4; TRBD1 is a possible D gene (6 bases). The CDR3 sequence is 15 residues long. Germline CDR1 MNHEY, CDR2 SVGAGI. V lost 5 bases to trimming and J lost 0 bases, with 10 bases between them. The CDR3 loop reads CASSPNRATNEKLFF. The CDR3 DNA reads TGTGCCAGCAGTCCGAACAGGGCAACTAATGAAAAACTGTTTTTT.

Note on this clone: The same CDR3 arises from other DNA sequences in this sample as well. The CDR3 sequence is CASSQERGYGYTF. The CDR3 coding sequence is TGTGCCAGCAGCCAAGAAAGGGGCTATGGCTACACCTTC. J is TRBJ1-2 and V is TRBV3-1 (or the pseudogene TRBV3-2), with D possibly being TRBD1 (5 bases). The germline gives CDR1 LGHDT, CDR2 YNNKEL (reference sequence). The CDR3 totals 13 residues. Trimming pared 0 bases from V and 4 bases from J, leaving 6 bases between.

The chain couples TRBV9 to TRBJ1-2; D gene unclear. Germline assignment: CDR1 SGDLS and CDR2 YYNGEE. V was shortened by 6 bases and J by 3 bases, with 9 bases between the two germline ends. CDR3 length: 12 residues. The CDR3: CASNPADYGYTF. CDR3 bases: TGTGCCAGCAACCCCGCAGACTATGGCTACACCTTC.

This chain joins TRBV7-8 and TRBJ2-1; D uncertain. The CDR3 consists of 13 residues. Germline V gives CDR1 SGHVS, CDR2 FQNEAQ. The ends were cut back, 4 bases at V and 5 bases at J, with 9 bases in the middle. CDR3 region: CASSSRPDNEQFF. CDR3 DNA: TGTGCCAGCAGCTCCAGGCCCGACAATGAGCAGTTCTTC.

The CDR3 coding sequence is TGCGCCAGCAGCTTGGCCGGAGGGGAGGATTCACCCCTCCACTTT. Its translation: CASSLAGGEDSPLHF. The rearrangement joins TRBV5-1 to TRBJ1-6; possible D gene TRBD1, 5 bases. This CDR3 spans 15 amino acids. Trimming removed 0 bases at V and 8 bases at J, with 12 bases between. CDR1 and CDR2 (germline): SGHRS, YFSETQ.

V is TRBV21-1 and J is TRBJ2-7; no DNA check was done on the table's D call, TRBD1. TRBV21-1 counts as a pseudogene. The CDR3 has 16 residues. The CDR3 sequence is CASSSRQGPFSDEQYF. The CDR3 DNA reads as TGTGCCAGCAGCTCCCGACAGGGACCTTTTTCGGACGAGCAGTACTTC.

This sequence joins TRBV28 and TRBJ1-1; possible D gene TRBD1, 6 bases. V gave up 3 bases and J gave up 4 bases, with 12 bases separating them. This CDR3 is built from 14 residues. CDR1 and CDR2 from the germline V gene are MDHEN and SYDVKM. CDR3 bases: TGTGCCAGCAGTTTGACGAACAGGGCCACTGAAGCTTTCTTT. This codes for CASSLTNRATEAFF.

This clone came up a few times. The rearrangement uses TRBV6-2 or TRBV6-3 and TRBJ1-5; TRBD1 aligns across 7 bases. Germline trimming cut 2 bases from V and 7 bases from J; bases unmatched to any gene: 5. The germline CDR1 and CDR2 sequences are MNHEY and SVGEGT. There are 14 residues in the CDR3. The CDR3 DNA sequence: TGTGCCAGCAGTTACAGGGGGCTAGGCCAGCCCCAGCATTTT. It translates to CASSYRGLGQPQHF.

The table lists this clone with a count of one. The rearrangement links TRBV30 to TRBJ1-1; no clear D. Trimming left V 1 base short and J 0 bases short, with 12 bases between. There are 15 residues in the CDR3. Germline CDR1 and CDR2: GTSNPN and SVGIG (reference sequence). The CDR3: CAWSGNTFMNTEAFF. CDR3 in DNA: TGTGCCTGGAGTGGAAACACCTTCATGAACACTGAAGCTTTCTTT.

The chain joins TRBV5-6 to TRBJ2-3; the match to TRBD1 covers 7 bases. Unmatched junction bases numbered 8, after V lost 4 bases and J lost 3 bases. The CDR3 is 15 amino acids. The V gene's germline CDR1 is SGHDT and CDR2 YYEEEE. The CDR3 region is CASSLKTGWTDTQYF. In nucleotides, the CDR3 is TGTGCCAGCAGCCTAAAGACAGGGTGGACAGATACGCAGTATTTT. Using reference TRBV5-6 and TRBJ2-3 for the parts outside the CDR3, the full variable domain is DAGVTQSPTHLIKTRGQQVTLRCSPKSGHDTVSWYQQALGQGPQFIFQYYEEEERQRGNFPDRFSGHQFPNYSSELNVNALLLGDSALYLCASSLKTGWTDTQYFGPGTRLTVL.

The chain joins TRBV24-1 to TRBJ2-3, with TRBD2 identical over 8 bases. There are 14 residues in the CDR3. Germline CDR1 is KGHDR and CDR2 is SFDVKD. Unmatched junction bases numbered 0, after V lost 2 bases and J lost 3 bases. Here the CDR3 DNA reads TGTGCCACCAGTGATTCGGGGGGGACAGATACGCAGTATTTT. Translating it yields CATSDSGGTDTQYF.

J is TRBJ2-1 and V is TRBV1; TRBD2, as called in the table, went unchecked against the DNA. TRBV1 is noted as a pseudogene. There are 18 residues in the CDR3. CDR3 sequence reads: CTSSPLGTSGGTNNEQFF. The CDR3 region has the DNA TGCACCAGCAGCCCTCTAGGGACTAGCGGGGGGACCAACAATGAGCAGTTCTTC.

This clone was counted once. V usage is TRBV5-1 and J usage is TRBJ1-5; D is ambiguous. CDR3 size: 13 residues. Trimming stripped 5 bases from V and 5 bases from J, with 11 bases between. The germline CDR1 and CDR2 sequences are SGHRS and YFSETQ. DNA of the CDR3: TGCGCCAGCAGTCCGGACTCATATCAGCCCCAGCATTTT. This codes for CASSPDSYQPQHF.